Described below is a single T cell receptor (beta chain) sequence and its context. This sample is part of a study of blood T cell repertoires in COVID-19. Authors' analysis steps: Estimates of nucleated cell counts were drawn from the amplification of reference gene primers. Method: immunoSEQ multiplex PCR; TCRdb's copy keeps in-frame clones and lacks some. The V and J calls and clone size come from that table; D and trimming were worked out from the DNA. Here the sample spans 190,000 or so clones, 94% being singletons. CDR1 is LGHDT, CDR2 YNNKEL, per germline (reference sequence). The CDR3 consists of 16 residues. The V segment lost 4 bases and the J segment 4 bases; nucleotides outside the gene matches: 9.

The chain has TRBV3-1 (or the pseudogene TRBV3-2) and TRBJ2-1, with 8 bases lining up with TRBD2. The sequenced sample was peripheral blood. The source of this sequence is a man aged 25 to 40 with COVID-19, enrolled during active disease. The CDR3 sequence: CASSPQPGLVYNEQFF. The CDR3 DNA reads as TGTGCCAGCAGCCCACAGCCGGGACTAGTTTACAATGAGCAGTTCTTC.